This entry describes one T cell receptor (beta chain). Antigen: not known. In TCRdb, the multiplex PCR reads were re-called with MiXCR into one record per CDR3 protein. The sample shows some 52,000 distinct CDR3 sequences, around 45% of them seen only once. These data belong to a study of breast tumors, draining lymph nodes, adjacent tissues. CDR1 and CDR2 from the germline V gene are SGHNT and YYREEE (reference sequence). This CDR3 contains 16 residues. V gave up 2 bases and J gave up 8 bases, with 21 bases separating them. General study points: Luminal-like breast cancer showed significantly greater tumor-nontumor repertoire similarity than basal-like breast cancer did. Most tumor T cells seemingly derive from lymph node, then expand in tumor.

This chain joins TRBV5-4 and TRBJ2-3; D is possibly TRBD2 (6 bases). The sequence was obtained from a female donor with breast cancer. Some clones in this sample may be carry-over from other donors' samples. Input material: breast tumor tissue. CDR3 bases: TGTGCCAGCAGCTTCTATCGGACTACCAGCGGAGGTACGCAGTATTTT. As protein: CASSFYRTTSGGTQYF.